One and the same sample provided the 31 T cell receptor beta chains below, sequenced in a study of CD8+ T cells in alopecia areata. Isolated RNA was reverse transcribed into cDNA used as the sequencing template. Measured with immunoSEQ multiplex PCR; TCRdb has only the in-frame clones, and not every one. The sample consists of 12,000 or so clones, around 60% of them appearing once. As part of sample collection, lesional scalp punch biopsies and peripheral blood were taken from alopecia areata patients. The sample taken for sequencing was skin. These receptors were obtained from a human donor with alopecia areata.

This chain links TRBV23-1 with TRBJ2-5; TRBD2 matches 7 bases. TRBV23-1 is classed as an ORF, of uncertain function. Trimming cost V 6 bases and J 5 bases; bases outside gene matches: 12. This CDR3 spans 15 amino acids. CDR3 amino acids: CASRQRLAVTETQYF. The CDR3 DNA is TGCGCCAGCAGACAACGACTAGCCGTTACGGAGACCCAGTACTTC.

The V and J genes are TRBV7-8 and TRBJ2-5, with D tentatively TRBD1 (6 bases). The DNA end is a closer match to TRBJ2-7, so the J assignment may be wrong. Germline lookup yields CDR1 SGHVS and CDR2 FQNEAQ. The length of the CDR3 is 16 residues. The CDR3 sequence is CASSVGSGQSSYEQYF. In DNA, the CDR3 is TGTGCCAGCAGCGTAGGGTCGGGACAAAGCTCCTACGAGCAGTACTTC.

The chain uses TRBV29-1 and TRBJ2-2; D gene unclear. Per germline, CDR1 SQVTM and CDR2 ANQGSEA. The CDR3 has 12 residues. V gave up 6 bases and J gave up 5 bases, with 10 bases separating them. CDR3 nucleotides: TGCAGCGTACGCTTGGGGACCGGGGAGCTGTTTTTT. Amino acid sequence: CSVRLGTGELFF.

The chain links TRBV18 to TRBJ2-7; D remains unclear. Trimming removed 2 bases at V and 5 bases at J, with 7 bases between. Germline CDR1 is KGHSH and CDR2 is LQKENI. CDR3 length equals 12 residues. The CDR3: CASSPNTDEQYF. The CDR3 DNA follows: TGTGCCAGCTCACCAAATACCGACGAGCAGTACTTC.

V is TRBV7-6 and J is TRBJ1-2; tentatively, D is TRBD1 (5 bases). The CDR3 has 15 residues. V was trimmed by 5 bases and J by 8 bases, leaving 21 bases between them. The V gene's germline CDR1 is SGHVS and CDR2 FNYEAQ. The CDR3 loop reads CASSHARGYPDGYTF. DNA of the CDR3: TGTGCCAGCAGCCATGCCCGGGGGTACCCAGACGGCTACACCTTC.

The chain employs TRBV7-9 and TRBJ2-1; D may be TRBD2 (6 bases). The germline V and J ends were trimmed by 4 bases and 5 bases, with 6 bases remaining between them. The CDR3 is 12 amino acids. In germline, CDR1 is SEHNR, CDR2 FQNEAQ (reference sequence). CDR3 region: CASSWGDNEQFF. Here the CDR3 DNA reads TGTGCCAGCAGCTGGGGGGACAATGAGCAGTTCTTC.

The chain carries TRBV29-1 and TRBJ2-7; D is ambiguous. Between the trimmed V and J ends, which lost 0 bases and 0 bases, there was a span of 12 bases. Germline V CDR1 and CDR2: SQVTM, ANQGSEA. The CDR3 length is 15 residues. CDR3 loop: CSVEDTRSFSYEQYF. CDR3 coding DNA: TGCAGCGTTGAAGATACCAGGTCCTTCTCCTACGAGCAGTACTTC.

This chain connects TRBV5-1 to TRBJ1-1, with TRBD1 matching 7 bases. The V gene end was trimmed by 3 bases and the J gene end by 0 bases; junction bases not matched to a gene: 2. The CDR3 totals 14 residues. Per the germline V gene, CDR1 is SGHRS and CDR2 is YFSETQ. CDR3 region: CASSYGQVNTEAFF. DNA for the CDR3: TGCGCCAGCAGCTATGGACAGGTGAACACTGAAGCTTTCTTT.

The J gene is TRBJ1-1, the V gene TRBV4-3, with D perhaps matching TRBD1 (5 bases). CDR3 length equals 13 residues. Germline lookup yields CDR1 LGHNA and CDR2 YSLEER. Trimming took 4 bases from V and 11 from J, leaving 17 bases between them. CDR3 coding DNA: TGCGCCAGCAGCCTTAACCGGGACTCTAGTGCTTTCTTT. Residues: CASSLNRDSSAFF.

This chain uses TRBV29-1 with TRBJ2-2; D tentatively reads TRBD1 or TRBD2 (5 bases each). V dropped 6 bases and J dropped 0 bases, with 8 bases sitting between them. This CDR3 has 13 amino acids. Germline lookup yields CDR1 SQVTM and CDR2 ANQGSEA. The CDR3 loop reads CSVGTPNTGELFF. DNA for the CDR3: TGCAGCGTGGGGACGCCGAACACCGGGGAGCTGTTTTTT.

The chain combines TRBV27 with TRBJ2-1; 13 nucleotides match TRBD2. The germline V gene encodes CDR1 MNHEY and CDR2 SMNVEV (reference sequence). This CDR3 has 19 amino acids. V shed 3 bases and J 0 bases; nucleotides not matched to a gene: 8. CDR3 region: CASSLYGTSGTNSYNEQFF. DNA of the CDR3: TGTGCCAGCAGTTTGTATGGGACTAGCGGGACCAACTCCTACAATGAGCAGTTCTTC.

The V call is TRBV28, the J call TRBJ2-5; D gene uncertain. The CDR3 length is 13 residues. V gave up 7 bases and J gave up 5 bases, with 14 bases separating them. Germline CDR1 is MDHEN and CDR2 is SYDVKM. The CDR3 DNA reads as TGTGCCAGCAACCTTAGAATATTTGAGACCCAGTACTTC. This translates into CASNLRIFETQYF. The variable domain in full, completed from reference TRBV28 and TRBJ2-5, reads DVKVTQSSRYLVKRTGEKVFLECVQDMDHENMFWYRQDPGLGLRLIYFSYDVKMKEKGDIPEGYSVSREKKERFSLILESASTNQTSMYLCASNLRIFETQYFGPGTRLLVL.

The J gene is TRBJ2-2, the V gene TRBV5-1; D is unclear. The CDR3 totals 13 residues. V lost 1 base to trimming and J lost 8 bases, with 9 bases between them. Germline CDR1 SGHRS, CDR2 YFSETQ. CDR3 region: CASSLTTPGELFF. CDR3 bases: TGCGCCAGCAGCTTGACTACACCTGGGGAGCTGTTTTTT.

This rearrangement joins TRBV5-5 to TRBJ1-1, with D uncertain. The V gene's germline CDR1 is SGHKS and CDR2 YYEKEE (reference sequence). V lost 0 bases and J lost 0, with 18 bases in between. The CDR3 is made up of 18 amino acids. CDR3 nucleotide sequence: TGTGCCAGCAGCTTGGTGGTAGTCCGGACCTTCATGAACACTGAAGCTTTCTTT. Amino acids: CASSLVVVRTFMNTEAFF.

The chain employs TRBV9 and TRBJ1-2; no reliable D call. The V and J ends lost 3 bases and 2 bases respectively, with 17 bases between them. Germline V gene data show CDR1 as SGDLS and CDR2 as YYNGEE. This CDR3 is 16 amino acids long. CDR3 bases: TGTGCCAGCAGCGATGAGCGCGGAGGGTCAAACTATGGCTACACCTTC. This translates into CASSDERGGSNYGYTF.

This chain links TRBV28 with TRBJ1-2; D is ambiguous. V lost 5 bases, J lost 7 bases, and 14 bases lay in between. The CDR3 runs 13 residues. Germline V gene data show CDR1 as MDHEN and CDR2 as SYDVKM. CDR3: CASSPSVERGYTF. For the CDR3, the DNA is TGTGCCAGCAGTCCTTCAGTGGAGCGTGGCTACACCTTC.

The rearrangement joins TRBV19 to TRBJ1-5; tentatively, D is TRBD1 (5 bases). The ends were cut back, 6 bases at V and 4 bases at J, with 13 bases in the middle. CDR1 and CDR2 (germline): LNHDA, SQIVND (reference sequence). This CDR3 region has 14 residues. As DNA, the CDR3 is TGTGCCAGTAGCCCGAGGGCAGGGAATCAGCCCCAGCATTTT. Protein sequence: CASSPRAGNQPQHF.

Written as DNA, the CDR3 is TGTGCCAGCAGTCCGTTGATGAACACTGAAGCTTTCTTT. This sequence encodes CASSPLMNTEAFF. J is TRBJ1-1 and V is TRBV6-6; D is ambiguous. This CDR3 is 13 amino acids long. Germline CDR1 reads MNHNY; CDR2 reads SVGAGI (reference sequence). The V end was cut by 5 bases, the J end by 0 bases, with 7 bases between.

This chain connects TRBV11-2 to TRBJ2-1, with D uncertain. Germline-derived CDR1 and CDR2 are SGHAT and FQNNGV. CDR3 length equals 13 residues. The germline V and J ends were trimmed by 5 bases and 10 bases, with 15 bases remaining between them. The CDR3, as DNA: TGTGCCAGCAGCCCCCTTAGGAGTGCCGAGCAGTTCTTC. Protein sequence: CASSPLRSAEQFF. Complete variable domain (other parts from reference TRBV11-2 and TRBJ2-1): EAGVAQSPRYKIIEKRQSVAFWCNPISGHATLYWYQQILGQGPKLLIQFQNNGVVDDSQLPKDRFSAERLKGVDSTLKIQPAKLEDSAVYLCASSPLRSAEQFFGPGTRLTVL.

The chain couples TRBV6-1 to TRBJ1-5; TRBD1 aligns across 10 bases. The germline CDR1 and CDR2 sequences are MNHNS and SASEGT. With V trimmed by 2 bases and J by 6 bases, 4 bases remained unmatched. This CDR3 contains 15 residues. The CDR3 here is CASSELTGGSQPQHF. In DNA, the CDR3 is TGTGCCAGCAGTGAATTGACAGGGGGCAGTCAGCCCCAGCATTTT.

This clone has only a few counts. The gene calls are TRBV6-5 and TRBJ2-5; the match to TRBD2 covers 9 bases. Germline V lookup: CDR1 MNHEY, CDR2 SVGAGI. CDR3 size: 14 residues. With 5 bases clipped from V and 10 bases from J, the junction kept 11 bases outside the gene matches. CDR3 in DNA: TGTGCCAGCAGTCCGCTAGCGGGAAATCCGGACCAGTACTTC. Protein product: CASSPLAGNPDQYF.

The V call is TRBV6-5, the J call TRBJ1-1; D is undetermined. V was cut by 6 bases and J by 4 bases, with 15 bases left in between. The germline V gene encodes CDR1 MNHEY and CDR2 SVGAGI. This CDR3 comprises 14 residues. CDR3 sequence (DNA): TGTGCCAGCAGAGGACTCCTTCCCTTCACTGAAGCTTTCTTT. Encoded protein: CASRGLLPFTEAFF.

The table lists this clone with a few counts. This chain joins TRBV7-8 and TRBJ2-1; 12 bases agree with TRBD2. This CDR3 contains 21 residues. The germline V gene encodes CDR1 SGHVS and CDR2 FQNEAQ. Germline trimming cut 4 bases from V and 6 bases from J; bases unmatched to any gene: 22. The DNA for the CDR3 is TGTGCCAGCAGCTCGCGGAGAGCAGGACTAGCGGGATCAGCCGGTACCAATGAGCAGTTCTTC. This gives the protein CASSSRRAGLAGSAGTNEQFF.

The chain carries TRBV4-1 and TRBJ1-1; D may be TRBD1 (5 bases). V lost 2 bases and J 1 base, leaving 14 bases between the germline ends. CDR1 and CDR2 (germline): MGHRA, YSYEKL. CDR3 length: 16 residues. The CDR3 protein is CASSQPWGTANTEAFF. For the CDR3, the DNA is TGCGCCAGCAGCCAACCCTGGGGGACGGCGAACACTGAAGCTTTCTTT.

V is TRBV4-3 and J is TRBJ2-7; D is unresolved. The V gene lost 3 bases and the J gene lost 1 base, with 10 bases spanning the gap. CDR3 length: 14 amino acids. Germline lookup yields CDR1 LGHNA and CDR2 YSLEER. For the CDR3, the DNA is TGCGCCAGCAGCCATCTTCATCGATCCTACGAGCAGTACTTC. This gives the protein CASSHLHRSYEQYF.

This clone was counted a few times. V and J are TRBV11-2 and TRBJ2-5; 8 bases match TRBD2. Germline lookup yields CDR1 SGHAT and CDR2 FQNNGV. The CDR3 has 18 amino acids. The junction had 18 bases not matched to a gene; V was cut back by 7 bases and J by 2 bases. The CDR3 loop is CASIPGGSARGAQETQYF. The CDR3 DNA reads as TGTGCCAGCATCCCGGGGGGGTCGGCCAGGGGTGCTCAAGAGACCCAGTACTTC.

The CDR3 loop reads CSVVGGSSYEQYF. The CDR3 DNA reads TGCAGCGTTGTTGGGGGCAGCTCCTACGAGCAGTACTTC. The V and J genes are TRBV29-1 and TRBJ2-7, with D possibly TRBD1 on 6 matching bases. Germline V gene data show CDR1 as SQVTM and CDR2 as ANQGSEA. V was clipped by 4 bases and J by 0 bases, with 10 bases between them. This CDR3 region has 13 residues.

This clone was detected only a few times. The chain carries TRBV6-1 and TRBJ2-7; D unresolved. This CDR3 spans 14 amino acids. Deletions cut 4 bases from V and 1 base from J, with 11 bases between. Germline values: CDR1 MNHNS, CDR2 SASEGT. The CDR3 DNA is TGTGCCAGCAGTGCCTATGATGAATCCTACGAGCAGTACTTC. This translates into CASSAYDESYEQYF.

The chain has TRBV4-1 and TRBJ1-4; 7 positions agree with TRBD1. Per germline, CDR1 MGHRA and CDR2 YSYEKL. Germline trimming cut 4 bases from V and 5 bases from J; bases unmatched to any gene: 7. The CDR3 runs 15 residues. The CDR3 region has the DNA TGCGCCAGCAGCCGGACCGGGACAGAGAATGAAAAACTGTTTTTT. Its protein product is CASSRTGTENEKLFF.

This sequence joins TRBV6-5 and TRBJ1-2; D not resolved. V lost 2 bases and J lost 2, with 15 bases in between. Germline CDR1 reads MNHEY; CDR2 reads SVGAGI. The CDR3 runs to 16 residues. CDR3 protein: CASSYGSPRSNYGYTF. Written as DNA, the CDR3 is TGTGCCAGCAGTTACGGAAGTCCTCGATCCAACTATGGCTACACCTTC.

V gene TRBV5-1 combines with J gene TRBJ2-7, with TRBD1 matching 10 bases. Germline V gene data show CDR1 as SGHRS and CDR2 as YFSETQ. V trimming: 4 bases; J trimming: 2 bases; junction bases outside the gene matches: 6. This CDR3 region has 15 residues. Here the CDR3 DNA reads TGCGCCAGCAGCGTCCGGACAGGGGGGCCCTACGAGCAGTACTTC. This gives the protein CASSVRTGGPYEQYF.